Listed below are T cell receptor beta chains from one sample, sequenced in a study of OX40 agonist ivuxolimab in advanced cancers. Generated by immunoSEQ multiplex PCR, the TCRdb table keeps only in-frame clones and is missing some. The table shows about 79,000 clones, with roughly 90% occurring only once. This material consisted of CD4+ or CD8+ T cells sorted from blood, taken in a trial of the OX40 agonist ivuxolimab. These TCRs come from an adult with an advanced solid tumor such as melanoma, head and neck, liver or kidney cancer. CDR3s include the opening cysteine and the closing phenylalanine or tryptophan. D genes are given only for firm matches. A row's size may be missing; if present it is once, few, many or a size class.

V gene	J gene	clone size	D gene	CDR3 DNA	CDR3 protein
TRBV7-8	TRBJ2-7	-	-	TGTGCCAGCAGCTTAGTCGGGTGGACCTACGAGCAGTACTTC	CASSLVGWTYEQYF
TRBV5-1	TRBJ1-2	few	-	TGCGCCAGCACAGGAAACTATGGCTACACCTTC	CASTGNYGYTF
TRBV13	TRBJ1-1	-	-	TGTGCCTCCCGGAGGGAGAAGGGGGGGAACACTGAAGCTTTCTTT	CASRREKGGNTEAFF
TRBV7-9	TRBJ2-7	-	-	TGTGCCAGCAGCTTCCTGAAGGCGGGAACCTACGAGCAGTACTTC	CASSFLKAGTYEQYF
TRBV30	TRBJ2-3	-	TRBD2	TGTGCCTGGAGACACCGGGGGGACGATACGCAGTATTTT	CAWRHRGDDTQYF
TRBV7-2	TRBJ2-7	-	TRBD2	TGTGCCAGCAGCTCTTGGACTAGCGGCCTCCTTACCTACGAGCAGTACTTC	CASSSWTSGLLTYEQYF
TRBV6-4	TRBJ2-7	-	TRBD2	TGTGCCAGCAGTGAACTAGCGGGCCAGGTCCGCTACGAGCAGTACTTC	CASSELAGQVRYEQYF
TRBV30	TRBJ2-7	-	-	TGTGCCTGGACATTGGTAGGGGTCGGCGAGCAGTACTTC	CAWTLVGVGEQYF
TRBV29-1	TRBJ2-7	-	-	TGCAGCGTTGTTCAGGGCCCCTACGAGCAGTACTTC	CSVVQGPYEQYF
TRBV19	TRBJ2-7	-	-	TGTGCCAGTAGCAGCCTTTCAGATCCCTACGAGCAGTACTTC	CASSSLSDPYEQYF
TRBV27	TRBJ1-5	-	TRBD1	TGTGCCAGCAGCAAACAGGGGGCGGATCAGCCCCAGCATTTT	CASSKQGADQPQHF
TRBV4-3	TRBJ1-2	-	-	TGCGCCAGCAGCCAAGATCTTACGTTGGGCGGCTACACCTTC	CASSQDLTLGGYTF
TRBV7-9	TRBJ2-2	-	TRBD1	TGTGCCAGCAGGACAGGGGGCTCCGGGGAGCTGTTTTTT	CASRTGGSGELFF
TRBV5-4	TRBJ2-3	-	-	TGTGCCAGCAGCCCCATGGCGGGTGGCACAGATACGCAGTATTTT	CASSPMAGGTDTQYF
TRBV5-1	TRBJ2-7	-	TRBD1	TGCGCCAGCAGCTTGGGAGGACAGGGGGTGGTCTACGAGCAGTACTTC	CASSLGGQGVVYEQYF
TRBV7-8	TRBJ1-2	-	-	TGTGCCAGCAGCTTAGTACCGGGTCAGGACTACACCTTC	CASSLVPGQDYTF
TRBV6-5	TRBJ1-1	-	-	TGTGCCAGCAGTTACTCAGGGGCGAACACTGAAGCTTTCTTT	CASSYSGANTEAFF
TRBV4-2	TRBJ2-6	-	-	TGTGCCAGCAGCCAAGAAAACTCTGGGGCCAACGTCCTGACTTTC	CASSQENSGANVLTF
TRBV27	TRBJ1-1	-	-	TGTGCCAGCAGTCCTACAGTGAACACTGAAGCTTTCTTT	CASSPTVNTEAFF
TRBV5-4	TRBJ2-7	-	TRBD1	TGTGCCAGCACCCAACAGGGGTGGGACGAGCAGTACTTC	CASTQQGWDEQYF
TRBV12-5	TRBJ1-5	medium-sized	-	TGTGCTAGTGGTTTGGTACTTGGCAATCAGCCCCAGCATTTT	CASGLVLGNQPQHF
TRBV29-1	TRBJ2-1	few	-	TGCAGCGTTGAGGCTGGTGAGCAGTTCTTC	CSVEAGEQFF
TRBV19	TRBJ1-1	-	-	TGTGCCAGTAGTATCACGGGTATGAACACTGAAGCTTTCTTT	CASSITGMNTEAFF
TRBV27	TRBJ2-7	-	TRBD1	TGTGCCAGCAGTTTATCGACAGGGGCCGAGCAGTACTTC	CASSLSTGAEQYF